Below, 25 T cell receptor beta chains from the same sample are listed, as sequenced in a study of blood T cell repertoires in COVID-19. Sequenced by immunoSEQ multiplex PCR; TCRdb stores in-frame clones only, minus some. The data hold about 79,000 clones, with around 89% observed a single time. Specimen: peripheral blood. These receptors originate from a man between 65 and 80 years old with active or convalescent COVID-19.

For this clone: The same CDR3 arises from other DNA sequences in this sample as well. V and J are TRBV19 and TRBJ2-5, with 9 nucleotides matching TRBD1. Germline CDR1 and CDR2: LNHDA and SQIVND (reference sequence). The trim removed 5 bases at V and 4 bases at J, leaving 8 bases unmatched. The CDR3 totals 15 residues. CDR3 protein: CASSPRDRVGETQYF. CDR3 coding DNA: TGTGCCAGTAGTCCCCGGGACAGGGTAGGAGAGACCCAGTACTTC.

The chain uses TRBV28 and TRBJ1-5, with 9 bases identical to TRBD1. V was pared by 6 bases and J by 3 bases, with 6 bases of the junction left unmatched. CDR1 is MDHEN and CDR2 is SYDVKM in the germline V gene. CDR3 length equals 15 residues. For the CDR3, the DNA is TGTGCCAGCAGCTCCGGGACAGGGCTCAATCAGCCCCAGCATTTT. As protein: CASSSGTGLNQPQHF. Full variable domain (remainder filled in from reference TRBV28 and TRBJ1-5): DVKVTQSSRYLVKRTGEKVFLECVQDMDHENMFWYRQDPGLGLRLIYFSYDVKMKEKGDIPEGYSVSREKKERFSLILESASTNQTSMYLCASSSGTGLNQPQHFGDGTRLSIL.

The rearrangement uses TRBV21-1 and TRBJ1-2; TRBD1, the D gene given by the table, was not confirmed from the DNA. TRBV21-1 is classified as a pseudogene. The CDR3 contains 16 residues. The CDR3 sequence is CASLKGGRGANYGYTF. In DNA form, the CDR3 reads TGTGCCAGTCTTAAAGGGGGCCGGGGAGCTAACTATGGCTACACCTTC.

V gene TRBV18 combines with J gene TRBJ1-1; TRBD1 is a possible D gene (6 bases). The CDR3 contains 13 residues. The V end lost 7 bases, the J end lost 7 bases, and 16 bases lay between the germline ends. Germline V gives CDR1 KGHSH, CDR2 LQKENI. DNA for the CDR3: TGTGCCAGCTGGGGGCAGGACCTCGGTGAAGCTTTCTTT. It encodes CASWGQDLGEAFF.

The chain is built from TRBV13 and TRBJ1-1, with D unclear. The CDR3 spans 13 residues. Trimming removed 1 base from V and 1 base from J, with 4 bases in between. From germline, CDR1 is PRHDT and CDR2 FYEKMQ (reference sequence). This chain's CDR3 is CASSLDRNTEAFF. In DNA, the CDR3 is TGTGCCAGCAGCTTAGACAGGAACACTGAAGCTTTCTTT.

The chain links TRBV11-1 to TRBJ2-1; D is unclear. V dropped 0 bases and J dropped 3 bases, with 3 bases sitting between them. The CDR3 has 13 residues. Germline values: CDR1 SGHAT, CDR2 FQDESV (reference sequence). The CDR3 reads CASSLASYNEQFF. Written as DNA, the CDR3 is TGTGCCAGCAGCTTAGCTAGCTACAATGAGCAGTTCTTC.

The rearrangement joins TRBV20-1 to TRBJ1-1; 9 bases line up with TRBD1. This CDR3 is 10 amino acids long. Germline V gene data show CDR1 as DFQATT and CDR2 as SNEGSKA (reference sequence). The V gene end was trimmed by 6 bases and the J gene end by 10 bases; junction bases not matched to a gene: 3. The CDR3 region is CSAKDRGAFF. CDR3 coding DNA: TGCAGTGCCAAGGACAGGGGAGCTTTCTTT.

The J gene is TRBJ2-1, the V gene TRBV5-4; TRBD2 agrees at 11 bases. The ends lost 4 bases at V and 6 bases at J; junction bases unmatched: 3. The CDR3 length is 14 residues. In germline, CDR1 is SGHNT, CDR2 YYREEE (reference sequence). CDR3 in amino acids: CASSVTSGSNEQFF. CDR3 coding DNA: TGTGCCAGCAGCGTTACTAGCGGGAGCAATGAGCAGTTCTTC.

The gene calls are TRBV18 and TRBJ1-1, with 7 nucleotides matching TRBD1. This CDR3 is built from 13 residues. V lost 4 bases and J lost 7; bases outside the gene matches: 6. Germline CDR1 reads KGHSH; CDR2 reads LQKENI. The CDR3 reads CASSRDRASEAFF. CDR3 nucleotide sequence: TGTGCCAGCTCACGTGACAGGGCGAGTGAAGCTTTCTTT. The variable domain in full, completed from reference TRBV18 and TRBJ1-1, reads NAGVMQNPRHLVRRRGQEARLRCSPMKGHSHVYWYRQLPEEGLKFMVYLQKENIIDESGMPKERFSAEFPKEGPSILRIQQVVRGDSAAYFCASSRDRASEAFFGQGTRLTVV.

The sample holds one count of this clone. The chain couples TRBV5-1 to TRBJ1-2; no clear D gene. The V end lost 4 bases, the J end lost 4 bases, and 11 bases lay between the germline ends. The CDR3 runs 13 residues. Germline values: CDR1 SGHRS, CDR2 YFSETQ. The CDR3 region has the DNA TGCGCCAGCAGCATCCAACTCGGCTATGGCTACACCTTC. Its protein is CASSIQLGYGYTF.

The CDR3, as DNA: TGTGCCAGCAGCGTAGATCCATTGGGCCGGGGGAGACTGAACACTGAAGCTTTCTTT. Protein: CASSVDPLGRGRLNTEAFF. The chain has TRBV9 and TRBJ1-1; possibly TRBD1 for D (5 bases). The CDR3 extends over 19 amino acids. Trimming stripped 0 bases from V and 0 bases from J, with 21 bases between. The V gene's germline CDR1 is SGDLS and CDR2 YYNGEE.

This CDR3 is CASSPPPRGPNSPLHF. In DNA, the CDR3 is TGTGCCAGCAGCCCACCCCCGAGAGGGCCCAATTCACCCCTCCACTTT. The V and J genes are TRBV7-9 and TRBJ1-6, with D unresolved. Trimming took off 5 bases at V and 7 bases at J, with 18 bases between the two ends. This CDR3 is built from 16 residues. The germline CDR1 and CDR2 sequences are SEHNR and FQNEAQ (reference sequence).

The chain links TRBV5-4 to TRBJ2-3; 7 bases are a match to TRBD2. The V segment lost 4 bases and the J segment 6 bases; nucleotides outside the gene matches: 8. Germline V gene data show CDR1 as SGHNT and CDR2 as YYREEE (reference sequence). The CDR3 loop spans 14 amino acids. CDR3 sequence: CASSPTSLFDTQYF. The CDR3 DNA reads as TGTGCCAGCAGCCCGACTAGCCTGTTTGATACGCAGTATTTT. Full variable domain (rest looked up from reference TRBV5-4 and TRBJ2-3): ETGVTQSPTHLIKTRGQQVTLRCSSQSGHNTVSWYQQALGQGPQFIFQYYREEENGRGNFPPRFSGLQFPNYSSELNVNALELDDSALYLCASSPTSLFDTQYFGPGTRLTVL.

CDR3 region: CASSLTSGVAYEQYF. For the CDR3, the DNA is TGTGCCAGCAGTCTGACTAGTGGGGTAGCCTACGAGCAGTACTTC. The J gene is TRBJ2-7, the V gene TRBV6-5; tentative D call: TRBD2 (6 bases). V was clipped by 5 bases and J by 2 bases, with 16 bases between them. CDR1 is MNHEY, CDR2 SVGAGI, per germline. The CDR3 has 15 amino acids.

This clone has more than one count but fewer than ten. The chain combines TRBV6-5 with TRBJ1-2; 11 bases match TRBD1. The junction had 5 bases not matched to a gene; V was cut back by 3 bases and J by 8 bases. The CDR3 has 14 residues. Per the germline V gene, CDR1 is MNHEY and CDR2 is SVGAGI. CDR3 region: CASSYNGQGAGYTF. As DNA, the CDR3 is TGTGCCAGCAGTTATAACGGACAGGGGGCAGGCTACACCTTC.

The CDR3 DNA follows: TGTGCCAGAAGCTTGTTAGGGGCGGGGACCAATTCGAATGAGCAGTTCTTC. It specifies CARSLLGAGTNSNEQFF. J is TRBJ2-1 and V is TRBV5-3; D possibly corresponds to TRBD2 (6 bases). TRBV5-3 is recorded as an ORF, its role being uncertain. Deletions cut 1 base from V and 7 bases from J, with 21 bases between. The CDR3 is 17 amino acids.

The chain employs TRBV13 and TRBJ2-1; 8 bases align to TRBD2. The V gene's germline CDR1 is PRHDT and CDR2 FYEKMQ (reference sequence). This CDR3 spans 14 amino acids. The V segment lost 5 bases and the J segment 9 bases; nucleotides outside the gene matches: 9. CDR3 nucleotide sequence: TGTGCCAGCAGCCCCTTAGCGGGACGGGCTGAGCAGTTCTTC. It encodes CASSPLAGRAEQFF. The entire variable domain, with the rest obtained from reference TRBV13 and TRBJ2-1, is as follows: AAGVIQSPRHLIKEKRETATLKCYPIPRHDTVYWYQQGPGQDPQFLISFYEKMQSDKGSIPDRFSAQQFSDYHSELNMSSLELGDSALYFCASSPLAGRAEQFFGPGTRLTVL.

This sequence joins TRBV20-1 and TRBJ1-3, with D possibly being TRBD1 (5 bases). Germline V gives CDR1 DFQATT, CDR2 SNEGSKA (reference sequence). The V gene lost 6 bases and the J gene lost 0 bases, with 15 bases spanning the gap. The CDR3 spans 15 residues. The CDR3 bases are TGCAGTGCCAGTCCCACAGGTTACTCTGGAAACACCATATATTTT. It translates to CSASPTGYSGNTIYF.

This rearrangement joins TRBV27 to TRBJ2-5, with 7 bases aligning to TRBD2. Germline CDR1 is MNHEY and CDR2 is SMNVEV (reference sequence). The CDR3 loop spans 15 amino acids. Trimming cost V 6 bases and J 2 bases; bases outside gene matches: 9. As DNA, the CDR3 is TGTGCCAGCAGAATTTATGGGGGGGTACAAGAGACCCAGTACTTC. As protein: CASRIYGGVQETQYF.

The chain is built from TRBV29-1 and TRBJ2-7; D might be TRBD2 (7 bases). Germline CDR1 is SQVTM and CDR2 is ANQGSEA. The CDR3 has 13 amino acids. V lost 6 bases to trimming and J lost 3 bases, with 15 bases between them. The CDR3 DNA sequence: TGCAGCGTGAGGGGGGAGGGCTTCTACGAGCAGTACTTC. Translation gives CSVRGEGFYEQYF.

V and J are TRBV5-6 and TRBJ1-5; 8 nucleotides agree with TRBD1. The CDR3 consists of 15 residues. Looked up from germline, CDR1 is SGHDT and CDR2 is YYEEEE. V lost 4 bases and J lost 5; bases outside the gene matches: 8. Here the CDR3 reads CASSKDRAGHQPQHF. CDR3 bases: TGTGCCAGCAGCAAGGACAGGGCAGGCCATCAGCCCCAGCATTTT.

This rearrangement joins TRBV10-3 to TRBJ1-2, with D possibly matching TRBD1 (6 bases). V was shortened by 6 bases and J by 4 bases, with 9 bases between the two germline ends. Germline values: CDR1 ENHRY, CDR2 SYGVKD. This CDR3 has 12 residues. CDR3: CAIRGGVYGYTF. CDR3 bases: TGTGCCATCAGAGGGGGGGTCTATGGCTACACCTTC.

V is TRBV5-1 and J is TRBJ2-1; possibly TRBD2 for D (6 bases). CDR1 is SGHRS, CDR2 YFSETQ, per germline. V was cut by 6 bases and J by 9 bases, with 22 bases left in between. The CDR3 is 15 amino acids. CDR3: CASTTTSGESTEQFF. The CDR3 DNA reads TGCGCCAGCACCACCACCTCGGGAGAGTCGACTGAGCAGTTCTTC.

The genes are TRBV5-6 and TRBJ1-6; D uncertain. Trimming stripped 2 bases from V and 3 bases from J, with 15 bases between. Germline V lookup: CDR1 SGHDT, CDR2 YYEEEE. The CDR3 extends over 17 amino acids. In DNA, the CDR3 is TGTGCCAGCAGCTTTGGAATTCCCGAGGACTATAATTCACCCCTCCACTTT. Protein: CASSFGIPEDYNSPLHF.

This chain connects TRBV25-1 to TRBJ1-1, with 8 bases matching TRBD1. Germline V gives CDR1 MGHDK, CDR2 SYGVNS. The CDR3 covers 15 residues. V lost 3 bases and J lost 6; bases outside the gene matches: 9. The DNA for the CDR3 is TGTGCCAGCAGTGACCCGACAACAGGGGGTGCTGAAGCTTTCTTT. It is translated as CASSDPTTGGAEAFF.